This entry describes one T cell receptor (beta chain). This entry belongs to a study of blood T cell repertoires in COVID-19. Turning to the study itself: The samples span acute and convalescent COVID-19 from the United States, Italy and Spain.

As handled by the study authors: Reference gene primer amplification gave nucleated cell count estimates. Method: immunoSEQ multiplex PCR; TCRdb's copy keeps in-frame clones and lacks some. V, J and clone size derive from that table, while D and trimming were established from the DNA sequence. The sample holds some 70,000 clones; around nine tenths are singletons and the top ten take around 0.58%. The TCR sequence derives from a man aged 55 to 70 with acute or convalescent COVID-19. Input material: peripheral blood.

CDR3 sequence reads: CASSTAQLAGSEQYF. In DNA form, the CDR3 reads TGTGCCAGTAGTACCGCCCAGCTAGCGGGAAGCGAGCAGTACTTC. The gene calls are TRBV19 and TRBJ2-7; 9 bases are shared with TRBD2. From germline, CDR1 is LNHDA and CDR2 SQIVND (reference sequence). V shed 4 bases and J 6 bases; nucleotides not matched to a gene: 10. This CDR3 has 15 residues.